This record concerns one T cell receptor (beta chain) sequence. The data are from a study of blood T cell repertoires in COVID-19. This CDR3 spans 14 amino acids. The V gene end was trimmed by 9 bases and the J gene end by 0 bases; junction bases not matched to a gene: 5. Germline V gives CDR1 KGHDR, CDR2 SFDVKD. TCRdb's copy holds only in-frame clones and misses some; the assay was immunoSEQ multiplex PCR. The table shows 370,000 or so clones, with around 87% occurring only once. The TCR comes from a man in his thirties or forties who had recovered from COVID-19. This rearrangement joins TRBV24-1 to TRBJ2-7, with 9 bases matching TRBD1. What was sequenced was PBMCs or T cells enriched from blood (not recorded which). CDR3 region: CATQGQGGSYEQYF. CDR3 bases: TGTGCCACCCAGGGACAGGGTGGCTCCTACGAGCAGTACTTC.